The clone carrying this T cell receptor (beta chain) was detected a few times. Its antigen remains unidentified. With the read ending 3 residues before the CDR3 end, the germline J gene is used to fill in that end. This entry comes from a study of T cell clonality in common variable immunodeficiency. CVID subjects were neither ill nor on immunomodulatory or immunosuppressive medication at sampling. Equal genomic DNA amounts from CVID and control samples were sequenced. Profiled with immunoSEQ multiplex PCR; TCRdb holds only in-frame clones, not every one. Listed for the sample are about 30,000 clones, none seen a single time. Study-level findings and limits: Repertoire-complication correlations in CVID were limited by patient heterogeneity. Fewer deletions and N-nucleotide insertions were reportedly seen in common variable immunodeficiency TCR beta sequences. Compared with healthy controls, CVID subjects showed increased TCRbeta clonality, mostly in about a third.

The junction had 10 bases not matched to a gene; V was cut back by 4 bases and J by 9 bases. This CDR3 is 14 amino acids long. Germline values: CDR1 SGHRS, CDR2 YFSETQ. This clonotype was sampled from a human donor with common variable immunodeficiency. The rearrangement joins TRBV5-1 to TRBJ1-3; 7 nucleotides agree with TRBD1. Sequences were obtained from peripheral blood mononuclear cells. The CDR3 here is CASSPLTGRSTIYF. Incomplete CDR3 DNA: TGCGCCAGCAGCCCCTTGACAGGGAGAAGCACC. Filled out from reference TRBV5-1 and TRBJ1-3, the complete variable domain reads KAGVTQTPRYLIKTRGQQVTLSCSPISGHRSVSWYQQTPGQGLQFLFEYFSETQRNKGNFPGRFSGRQFSNSRSEMNVSTLELGDSALYLCASSPLTGRSTIYFGEGSWLTVV.